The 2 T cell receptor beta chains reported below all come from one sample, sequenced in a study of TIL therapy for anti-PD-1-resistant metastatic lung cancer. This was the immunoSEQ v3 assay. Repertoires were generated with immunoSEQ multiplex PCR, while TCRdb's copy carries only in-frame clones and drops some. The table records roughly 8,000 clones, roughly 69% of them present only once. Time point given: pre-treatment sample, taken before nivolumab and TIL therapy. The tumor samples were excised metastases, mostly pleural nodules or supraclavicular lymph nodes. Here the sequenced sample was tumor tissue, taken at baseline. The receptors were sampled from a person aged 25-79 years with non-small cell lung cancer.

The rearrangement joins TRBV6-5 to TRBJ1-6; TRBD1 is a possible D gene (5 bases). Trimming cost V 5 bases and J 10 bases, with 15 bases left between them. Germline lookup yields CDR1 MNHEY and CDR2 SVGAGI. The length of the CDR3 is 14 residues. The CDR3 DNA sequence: TGTGCCAGCAGTCCCCAGGGATCTGAGTCACCCCTCCACTTT. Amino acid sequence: CASSPQGSESPLHF.

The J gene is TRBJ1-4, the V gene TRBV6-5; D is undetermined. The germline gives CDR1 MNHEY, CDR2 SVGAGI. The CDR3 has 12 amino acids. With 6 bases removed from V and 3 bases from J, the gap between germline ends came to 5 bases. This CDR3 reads CASSLSNEKLFF. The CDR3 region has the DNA TGTGCCAGCAGCCTCTCTAATGAAAAACTGTTTTTT.